Below are 5 T cell receptor beta chains sequenced from a single sample in a study of cytomegalovirus exposure and HLA in healthy donors. 13 Jbeta primers and 60 Vbeta primers were used for the PCR. The assay was immunoSEQ multiplex PCR, and TCRdb's table has in-frame clones only and misses some. Here the sample spans about 250,000 clones, under 80% being singletons. Specimen: PBMCs. All receptors come from a female donor in good health and CMV-seronegative.

The genes are TRBV6-5 and TRBJ1-2; 8 nucleotides match TRBD1. V was pared by 6 bases and J by 4 bases, with 4 bases of the junction left unmatched. Germline V gives CDR1 MNHEY, CDR2 SVGAGI. The CDR3 runs 13 residues. This CDR3 reads CASRQGGGYGYTF. The CDR3 DNA reads TGTGCCAGCAGACAGGGGGGAGGCTATGGCTACACCTTC.

Regarding this clone: Mismatch with germline at one junction end may stem from a read error. The V and J genes are TRBV4-1 and TRBJ2-2; D is possibly TRBD2 (6 bases). CDR1 and CDR2 from the germline V gene are MGHRA and YSYEKL. CDR3 length: 16 amino acids. CDR3 amino acids: CASSQGGLAQIGGLFF. DNA of the CDR3: TGCGCCAGCAGCCAAGGCGGTCTAGCGCAAATCGGGGGGCTGTTTTTT.

This rearrangement joins TRBV7-2 to TRBJ2-5; D gene ambiguous. V lost 4 bases, J lost 4 bases, and 10 bases lay in between. The CDR3 contains 13 residues. In germline, CDR1 is SGHTA, CDR2 FQGNSA. This CDR3 is CASSSGPLETQYF. CDR3 sequence (DNA): TGTGCCAGCAGCTCGGGTCCGTTAGAGACCCAGTACTTC.

This clone was counted only a few times. The rearrangement joins TRBV5-6 to TRBJ2-1; 7 bases align to TRBD2. V was clipped by 4 bases and J by 8 bases; unmatched bases: 9. The CDR3 has 14 residues. Germline V gene sequence: CDR1 SGHDT, CDR2 YYEEEE. The CDR3 sequence: CASSASGPGHEQFF. The DNA for the CDR3 is TGTGCCAGCAGCGCTAGCGGTCCCGGCCATGAGCAGTTCTTC.

J is TRBJ2-3 and V is TRBV11-3; 10 bases fit TRBD2. Trimming at V came to 3 bases and at J to 3 bases, leaving 3 bases not matched to a gene. This CDR3 region has 15 residues. CDR1 and CDR2 from the germline V gene are SGHNT and YENEEA. The CDR3 DNA is TGTGCCAGCAGCTTCCTAGCGGGAGCTACAGATACGCAGTATTTT. It encodes CASSFLAGATDTQYF.